The clone carrying this T cell receptor (beta chain) was picked up many times. This CDR3 spans 16 amino acids. V lost 5 bases to trimming and J lost 4 bases; unmatched junction nucleotides: 7. Germline V lookup: CDR1 SGHAT, CDR2 FQDESV (reference sequence). These data are taken from a study of Graves' ophthalmopathy and Graves' hyperthyroidism. Amplification targeted the TCR beta CDR3 regions, with RNA transcripts as the source material. HTBI primers primed a first-round RT-PCR, and a second-round multiplex PCR followed. TCRdb reprocessed the multiplex PCR reads via MiXCR and lists one record per CDR3 protein. Of hundreds of thousands of distinct CDR3 sequences in the sample, 20% to 25% were seen once.

The clonotype comes from a woman between 18 and 30 years old with stable Graves' hyperthyroidism. Material: peripheral blood. V gene TRBV11-1 combines with J gene TRBJ2-3; 12 bases fit TRBD2. The CDR3 nucleotides are TGTGCCAGCAGCCCGTCTAGCGGGAGGGCGTCAGATACGCAGTATTTT. It is translated as CASSPSSGRASDTQYF.